The next 2 T cell receptor beta chains were all read from a single sample in a study. Via MiXCR, TCRdb re-called the 5' RACE reads, giving one row per CDR3 protein. Here the sample spans about 54,000 distinct CDR3 sequences, under 20% being singletons. Sequencing used naive CD4+ T cells sorted from blood. Documented subset: naive CD4+ T cells, CD4+CD45RA+CD25-. The receptors were gathered from a female donor with breast cancer.

This clonotype appeared a few times. The chain combines TRBV7-3 with TRBJ1-3; D possibly corresponds to TRBD1 (5 bases). CDR1 and CDR2 (germline): SGHTA, FQGTGA. The V and J ends lost 5 bases and 1 base respectively, with 15 bases between them. The CDR3 consists of 16 residues. The CDR3 region has the DNA TGTGCCAGCAGCCCATCTGGGGGGTTGTCTGGAAACACCATATATTTT. Translated, it gives CASSPSGGLSGNTIYF.

There are many counts of this clonotype. The V and J genes are TRBV4-3 and TRBJ1-2, with TRBD1 as a possible D gene (6 bases). The CDR3 has 15 amino acids. CDR1 and CDR2 from the germline V gene are LGHNA and YSLEER. V lost 0 bases and J 4 bases, leaving 12 bases between the germline ends. The CDR3 here is CASSQDWRGGYGYTF. The CDR3 DNA sequence: TGCGCCAGCAGCCAAGATTGGAGGGGGGGCTATGGCTACACCTTC.